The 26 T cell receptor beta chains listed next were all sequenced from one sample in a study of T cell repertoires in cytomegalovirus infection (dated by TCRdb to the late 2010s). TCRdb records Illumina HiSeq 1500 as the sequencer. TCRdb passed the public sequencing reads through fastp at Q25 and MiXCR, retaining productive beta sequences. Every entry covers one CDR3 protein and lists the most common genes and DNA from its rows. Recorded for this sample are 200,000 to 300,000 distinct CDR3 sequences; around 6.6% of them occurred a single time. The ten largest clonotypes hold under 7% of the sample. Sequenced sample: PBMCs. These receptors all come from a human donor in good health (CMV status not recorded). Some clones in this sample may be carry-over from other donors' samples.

The DNA of the CDR3 is TGTGCCAGCAGCGGCGGATGGGGGGGGATGAACACTGAAGCTTTCTTT. It is translated as CASSGGWGGMNTEAFF. The chain combines TRBV5-6 with TRBJ1-1; D is perhaps TRBD1 (5 bases). CDR3 length equals 16 residues. V lost 4 bases, J lost 0 bases, and 16 bases lay in between. Germline assignment: CDR1 SGHDT and CDR2 YYEEEE.

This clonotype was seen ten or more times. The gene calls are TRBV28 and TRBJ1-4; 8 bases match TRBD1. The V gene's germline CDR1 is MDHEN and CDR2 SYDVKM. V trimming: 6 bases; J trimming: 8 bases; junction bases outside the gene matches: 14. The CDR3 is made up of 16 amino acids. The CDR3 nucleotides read TGTGCCAGCAGCAACCAACGGACAGGGCCGGGAGAAAAACTGTTTTTT. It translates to CASSNQRTGPGEKLFF.

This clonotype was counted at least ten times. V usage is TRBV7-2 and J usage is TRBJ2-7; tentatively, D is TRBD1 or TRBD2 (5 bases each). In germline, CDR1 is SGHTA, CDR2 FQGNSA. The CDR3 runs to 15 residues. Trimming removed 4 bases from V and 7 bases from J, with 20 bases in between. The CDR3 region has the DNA TGTGCCAGCAGCTGGCAGGGACGGAGCCCACAGGAGCAGTACTTC. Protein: CASSWQGRSPQEQYF.

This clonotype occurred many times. The CDR3 protein is CATSDLDRGRNQPQHF. DNA of the CDR3: TGTGCCACCAGTGATTTGGACAGGGGGCGGAATCAGCCCCAGCATTTT. The chain has TRBV24-1 and TRBJ1-5; TRBD1 agrees at 10 bases. CDR1 KGHDR and CDR2 SFDVKD come from the germline V gene. The CDR3 is made up of 16 amino acids. The V segment lost 0 bases and the J segment 4 bases; nucleotides outside the gene matches: 2.

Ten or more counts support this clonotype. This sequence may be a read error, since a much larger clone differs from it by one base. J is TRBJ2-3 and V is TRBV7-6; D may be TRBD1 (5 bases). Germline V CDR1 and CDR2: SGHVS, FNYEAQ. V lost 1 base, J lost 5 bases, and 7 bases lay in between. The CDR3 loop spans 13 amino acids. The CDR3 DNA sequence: TGTGCCAGCAGCTTAGGGGGCAGAGATACGCAGTATTTT. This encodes CASSLGGRDTQYF.

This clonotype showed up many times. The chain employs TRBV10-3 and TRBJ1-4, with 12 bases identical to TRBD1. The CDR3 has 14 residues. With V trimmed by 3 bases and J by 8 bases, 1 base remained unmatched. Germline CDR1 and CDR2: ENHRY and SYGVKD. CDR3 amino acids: CAISDGTGGEKLFF. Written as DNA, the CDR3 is TGTGCCATCAGTGATGGGACAGGGGGCGAAAAACTGTTTTTT.

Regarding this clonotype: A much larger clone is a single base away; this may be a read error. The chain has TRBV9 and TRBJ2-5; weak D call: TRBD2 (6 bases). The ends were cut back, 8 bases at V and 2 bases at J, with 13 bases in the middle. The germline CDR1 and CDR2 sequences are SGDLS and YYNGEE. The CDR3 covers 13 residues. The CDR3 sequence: CARNSGGQETQYF. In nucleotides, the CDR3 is TGTGCCAGGAATTCCGGGGGTCAAGAGACCCAGTACTTC.

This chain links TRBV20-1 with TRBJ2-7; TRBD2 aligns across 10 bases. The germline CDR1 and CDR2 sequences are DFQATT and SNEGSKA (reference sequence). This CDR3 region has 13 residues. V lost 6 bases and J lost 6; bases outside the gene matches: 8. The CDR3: CSASGTSDSEQYF. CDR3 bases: TGCAGTGCCTCCGGGACTAGCGACAGCGAGCAGTACTTC.

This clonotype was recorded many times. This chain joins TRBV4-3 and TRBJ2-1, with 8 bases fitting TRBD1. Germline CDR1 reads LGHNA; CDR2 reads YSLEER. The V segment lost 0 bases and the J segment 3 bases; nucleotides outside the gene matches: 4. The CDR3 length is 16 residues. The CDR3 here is CASSQDQGAGYNEQFF. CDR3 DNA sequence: TGCGCCAGCAGCCAAGATCAGGGGGCGGGCTACAATGAGCAGTTCTTC.

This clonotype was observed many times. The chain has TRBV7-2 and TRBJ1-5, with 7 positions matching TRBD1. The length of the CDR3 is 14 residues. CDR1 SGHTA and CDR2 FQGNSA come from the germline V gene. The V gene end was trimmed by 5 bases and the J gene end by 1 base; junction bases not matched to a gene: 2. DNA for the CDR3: TGTGCCAGCAGCCTACAGGGGAGCAATCAGCCCCAGCATTTT. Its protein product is CASSLQGSNQPQHF.

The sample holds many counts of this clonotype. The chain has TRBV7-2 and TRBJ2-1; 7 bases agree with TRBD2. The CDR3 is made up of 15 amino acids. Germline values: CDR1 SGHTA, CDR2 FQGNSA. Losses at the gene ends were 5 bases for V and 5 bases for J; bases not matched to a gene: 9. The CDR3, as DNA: TGTGCCAGCAGCGGGGGGGGGGGTGGGAACAATGAGCAGTTCTTC. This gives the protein CASSGGGGGNNEQFF.

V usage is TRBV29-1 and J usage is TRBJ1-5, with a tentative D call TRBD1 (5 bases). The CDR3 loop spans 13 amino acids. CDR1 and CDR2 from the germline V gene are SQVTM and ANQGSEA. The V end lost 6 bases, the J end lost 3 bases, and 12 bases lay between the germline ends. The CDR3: CSVGGWNNQPQHF. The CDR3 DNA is TGCAGCGTCGGGGGGTGGAACAATCAGCCCCAGCATTTT.

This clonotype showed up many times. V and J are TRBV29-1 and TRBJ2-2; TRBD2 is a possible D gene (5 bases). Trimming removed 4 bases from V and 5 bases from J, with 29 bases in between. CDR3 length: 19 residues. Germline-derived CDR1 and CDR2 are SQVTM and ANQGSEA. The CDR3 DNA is TGCAGCGTTGTTCTTCCGGGAATGAGGGCTACGGAGCGAACCGGGGAGCTGTTTTTT. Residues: CSVVLPGMRATERTGELFF.

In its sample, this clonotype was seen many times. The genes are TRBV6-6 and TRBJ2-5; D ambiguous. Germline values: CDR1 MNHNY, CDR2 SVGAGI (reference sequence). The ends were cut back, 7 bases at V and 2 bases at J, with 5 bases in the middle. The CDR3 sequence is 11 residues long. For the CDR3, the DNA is TGTGCCAGCAACCGGCAAGAGACCCAGTACTTC. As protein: CASNRQETQYF.

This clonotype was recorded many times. This CDR3 is CAISEGTGTSPGELFF. The CDR3 nucleotides read TGTGCCATCAGTGAGGGGACAGGGACCTCGCCCGGGGAGCTGTTTTTT. The rearrangement uses TRBV10-3 and TRBJ2-2; the match to TRBD1 covers 9 bases. Germline assignment: CDR1 ENHRY and CDR2 SYGVKD. CDR3 length: 16 residues. V dropped 2 bases and J dropped 6; count of bases not matched to a gene: 7.

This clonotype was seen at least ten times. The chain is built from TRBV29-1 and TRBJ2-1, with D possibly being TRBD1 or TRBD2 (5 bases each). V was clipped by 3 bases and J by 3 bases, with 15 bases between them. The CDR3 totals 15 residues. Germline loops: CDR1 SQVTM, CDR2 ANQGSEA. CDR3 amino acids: CSVDGTEGFYNEQFF. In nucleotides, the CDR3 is TGCAGCGTTGACGGGACCGAGGGCTTCTACAATGAGCAGTTCTTC.

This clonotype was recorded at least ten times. CDR3 nucleotide sequence: TGTGCCAGCAGCCCTTATCGATCTAGCGGGGGGGCGTATGATACGCAGTATTTT. It codes for CASSPYRSSGGAYDTQYF. The chain carries TRBV12-3 or TRBV12-4 and TRBJ2-3, with 12 bases aligning to TRBD2. CDR3 size: 18 residues. The trim removed 6 bases at V and 6 bases at J, leaving 16 bases unmatched.

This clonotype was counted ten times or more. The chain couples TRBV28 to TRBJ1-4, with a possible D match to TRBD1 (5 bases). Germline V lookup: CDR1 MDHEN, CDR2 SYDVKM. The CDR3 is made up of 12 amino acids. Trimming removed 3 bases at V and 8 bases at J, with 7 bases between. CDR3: CASSLAGEKLFF. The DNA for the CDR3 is TGTGCCAGCAGTTTGGCAGGGGAAAAACTGTTTTTT.

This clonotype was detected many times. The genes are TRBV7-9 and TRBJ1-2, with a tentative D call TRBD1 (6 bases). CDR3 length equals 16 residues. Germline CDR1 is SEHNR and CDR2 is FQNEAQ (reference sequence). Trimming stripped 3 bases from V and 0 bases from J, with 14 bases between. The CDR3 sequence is CASSLTPGTTNYGYTF. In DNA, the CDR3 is TGTGCCAGCAGCTTGACTCCCGGGACAACTAACTATGGCTACACCTTC. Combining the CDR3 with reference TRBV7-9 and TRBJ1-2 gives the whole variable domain DTGVSQNPRHKITKRGQNVTFRCDPISEHNRLYWYRQTLGQGPEFLTYFQNEAQLEKSRLLSDRFSAERPKGSFSTLEIQRTEQGDSAMYLCASSLTPGTTNYGYTFGSGTRLTVV.

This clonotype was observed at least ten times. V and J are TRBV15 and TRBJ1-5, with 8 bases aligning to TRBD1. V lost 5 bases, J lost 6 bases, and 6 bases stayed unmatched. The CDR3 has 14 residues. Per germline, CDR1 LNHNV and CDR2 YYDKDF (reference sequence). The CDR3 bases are TGTGCCACCAGCCCGGGACAGGCAAGTCAGCCCCAGCATTTT. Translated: CATSPGQASQPQHF.

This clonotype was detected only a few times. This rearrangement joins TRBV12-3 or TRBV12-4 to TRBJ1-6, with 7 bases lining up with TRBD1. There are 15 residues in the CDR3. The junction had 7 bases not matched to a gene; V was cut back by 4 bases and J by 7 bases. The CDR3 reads CASSSPGQTNSPLHF. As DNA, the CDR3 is TGTGCCAGCAGTTCTCCGGGACAGACGAATTCACCCCTCCACTTT.

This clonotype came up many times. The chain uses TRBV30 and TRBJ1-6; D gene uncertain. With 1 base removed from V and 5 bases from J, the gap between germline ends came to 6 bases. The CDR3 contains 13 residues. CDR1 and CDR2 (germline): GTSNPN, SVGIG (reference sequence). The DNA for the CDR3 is TGTGCCTGGAGTGGAGGGAATAATTCACCCCTCCACTTT. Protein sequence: CAWSGGNNSPLHF.

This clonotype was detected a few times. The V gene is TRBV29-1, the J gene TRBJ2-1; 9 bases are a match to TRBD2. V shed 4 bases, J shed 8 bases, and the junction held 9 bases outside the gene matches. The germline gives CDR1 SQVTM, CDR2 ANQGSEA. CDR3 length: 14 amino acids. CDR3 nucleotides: TGCAGCGTTGTACGGCGGGGGGGCGTCGATGAGCAGTTCTTC. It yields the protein CSVVRRGGVDEQFF.

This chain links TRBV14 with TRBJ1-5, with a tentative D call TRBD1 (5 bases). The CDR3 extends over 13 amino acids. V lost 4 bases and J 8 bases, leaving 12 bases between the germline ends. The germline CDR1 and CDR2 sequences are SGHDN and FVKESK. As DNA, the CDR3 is TGTGCCAGCAGCCTGACAGTGTTTGAGCCCCAGCATTTT. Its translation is CASSLTVFEPQHF.

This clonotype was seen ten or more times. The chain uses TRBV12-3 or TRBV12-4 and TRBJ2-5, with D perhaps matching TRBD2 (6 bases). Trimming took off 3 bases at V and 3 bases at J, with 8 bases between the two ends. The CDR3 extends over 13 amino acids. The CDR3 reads CASSLWREETQYF. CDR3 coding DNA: TGTGCCAGCAGTTTGTGGAGGGAAGAGACCCAGTACTTC.

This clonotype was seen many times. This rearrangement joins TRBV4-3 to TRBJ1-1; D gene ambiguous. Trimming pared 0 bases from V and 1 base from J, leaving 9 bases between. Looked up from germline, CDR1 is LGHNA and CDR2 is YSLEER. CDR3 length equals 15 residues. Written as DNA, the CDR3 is TGCGCCAGCAGCCAAGATTTAGGAGGGAACACTGAAGCTTTCTTT. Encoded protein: CASSQDLGGNTEAFF.